This entry lists 30 T cell receptor beta chains sequenced from one sample in a study of radiotherapy plus CTLA-4 blockade in lung cancer. The assay was immunoSEQ multiplex PCR, and TCRdb's table has in-frame clones only and misses some. This sample has about 68,000 clones; 70% to 85% occur once, and the top ten carry 8% to 10%. Sequencing used peripheral blood, obtained from a patient treated with radiotherapy plus ipilimumab. The origin of the receptors is a human donor with non-small cell lung cancer who had a complete response to radiotherapy plus ipilimumab.

The gene calls are TRBV6-1 and TRBJ2-7, with TRBD1 identical over 7 bases. The V gene's germline CDR1 is MNHNS and CDR2 SASEGT. Trimming cost V 4 bases and J 0 bases; bases outside gene matches: 3. This CDR3 has 14 residues. CDR3 region: CASSGGQSSYEQYF. In nucleotides, the CDR3 is TGTGCCAGCAGTGGGGGACAGTCCTCCTACGAGCAGTACTTC.

In nucleotides, the CDR3 is TGTGCCAGCAGCTTAGCGACCGGGACAGAACGGGGTCAGCCCCAGCATTTT. Its protein product is CASSLATGTERGQPQHF. The chain links TRBV7-9 to TRBJ1-5; 7 nucleotides line up with TRBD1. CDR3 length: 17 amino acids. V was clipped by 0 bases and J by 6 bases; unmatched bases: 11. From germline, CDR1 is SEHNR and CDR2 FQNEAQ (reference sequence).

V and J are TRBV9 and TRBJ2-7; 9 nucleotides agree with TRBD2. After removal of 3 bases from V and 6 bases from J, the junction contained 10 bases not matched to a gene. Germline values: CDR1 SGDLS, CDR2 YYNGEE. The CDR3 runs 15 residues. This chain's CDR3 is CASSAPPSGEGEQYF. The CDR3, as DNA: TGTGCCAGCAGCGCCCCTCCTAGCGGGGAGGGCGAGCAGTACTTC.

The genes are TRBV6-5 and TRBJ1-1; D not certain. V was cut by 5 bases and J by 0 bases, with 10 bases left in between. Per the germline V gene, CDR1 is MNHEY and CDR2 is SVGAGI. The length of the CDR3 is 14 residues. The CDR3 bases are TGTGCCAGCAGTGAACCCCGACTGAACACTGAAGCTTTCTTT. Protein product: CASSEPRLNTEAFF.

This chain uses TRBV11-2 with TRBJ2-2; the D gene is possibly TRBD1 (5 bases). Germline CDR1 and CDR2: SGHAT and FQNNGV. There are 14 residues in the CDR3. V lost 7 bases and J lost 7, with 16 bases in between. CDR3 sequence reads: CASTEGAQDGELFF. The CDR3 DNA sequence: TGTGCCAGCACGGAAGGGGCGCAGGACGGGGAGCTGTTTTTT.

The chain combines TRBV2 with TRBJ1-6; the match to TRBD1 covers 7 bases. J was trimmed by 9 bases and V by 8 bases; bases with no gene match: 10. CDR1 SNHLY and CDR2 FYNNEI come from the germline V gene. The CDR3 consists of 14 residues. The CDR3 sequence: CASGSGRGLSPLHF. The CDR3 region has the DNA TGTGCCAGCGGCTCGGGGAGGGGGCTTTCACCCCTCCACTTT.

This sequence joins TRBV27 and TRBJ1-5; 8 bases are shared with TRBD1. In germline, CDR1 is MNHEY, CDR2 SMNVEV (reference sequence). V lost 5 bases, J lost 2 bases, and 8 bases stayed unmatched. The CDR3 contains 16 residues. CDR3 DNA sequence: TGTGCCAGCAGTACCAGGGGGCTCCTTGGCAATCAGCCCCAGCATTTT. Its translation is CASSTRGLLGNQPQHF.

V gene TRBV19 combines with J gene TRBJ2-6, with D maybe TRBD2 (7 bases). The V end lost 7 bases, the J end lost 4 bases, and 11 bases lay between the germline ends. The CDR3 contains 14 residues. Germline V gene data show CDR1 as LNHDA and CDR2 as SQIVND (reference sequence). The CDR3 sequence is CASMTGGGANVLTF. The CDR3 region has the DNA TGTGCCAGTATGACGGGGGGCGGGGCCAACGTCCTGACTTTC.

The J gene is TRBJ2-3, the V gene TRBV5-1; tentative D call: TRBD2 (7 bases). V was cut by 4 bases and J by 2 bases, with 14 bases left in between. The V gene's germline CDR1 is SGHRS and CDR2 YFSETQ. The CDR3 spans 15 residues. The CDR3 here is CASSQRGGATDTQYF. The CDR3 coding sequence is TGCGCCAGCAGCCAAAGAGGGGGGGCCACAGATACGCAGTATTTT.

J is TRBJ2-3 and V is TRBV4-1; D gene unclear. This CDR3 contains 13 residues. V lost 0 bases and J 6 bases, leaving 7 bases between the germline ends. Germline lookup yields CDR1 MGHRA and CDR2 YSYEKL. This CDR3 reads CASSQDPEDTQYF. In DNA form, the CDR3 reads TGCGCCAGCAGCCAAGATCCGGAGGATACGCAGTATTTT.

The chain couples TRBV5-4 to TRBJ1-5; D is uncertain. CDR1 SGHNT and CDR2 YYREEE come from the germline V gene (reference sequence). V shed 4 bases and J shed 2 bases, with 7 bases lying between them. The CDR3 runs to 13 residues. CDR3 coding DNA: TGTGCCAGCAGCCGAGAAGGCAATCAGCCCCAGCATTTT. Its translation is CASSREGNQPQHF.

Regarding this clone: Given the absence of the conserved phenylalanine or tryptophan at the CDR3 end, a read error is likely. The V call is TRBV19, the J call TRBJ1-2; a weak D match, TRBD1 (5 bases). Trimming stripped 4 bases from V and 8 bases from J, with 17 bases between. CDR1 and CDR2 (germline): LNHDA, SQIVND (reference sequence). CDR3 length: 14 amino acids. As DNA, the CDR3 is TGTGCCAGTAGTACACCACACGGGGGTCGGGGCTACACCCTC. Translation: CASSTPHGGRGYTL.

This clone was counted a single time. The rearrangement links TRBV2 to TRBJ2-1; 9 nucleotides line up with TRBD2. Unmatched junction bases numbered 10, after V lost 4 bases and J lost 9 bases. Per the germline V gene, CDR1 is SNHLY and CDR2 is FYNNEI. CDR3 length: 15 residues. DNA of the CDR3: TGTGCCAGCAGTGTGTCAGCTAGCGGGATGGGTGAGCAGTTCTTC. It codes for CASSVSASGMGEQFF. Based on the CDR3 plus reference TRBV2 and TRBJ2-1, the full variable domain is EPEVTQTPSHQVTQMGQEVILRCVPISNHLYFYWYRQILGQKVEFLVSFYNNEISEKSEIFDDQFSVERPDGSNFTLKIRSTKLEDSAMYFCASSVSASGMGEQFFGPGTRLTVL.

This clone was observed a handful of times. The V gene is TRBV6-6, the J gene TRBJ2-2; tentatively, D is TRBD1 (6 bases). CDR1 is MNHNY and CDR2 is SVGAGI in the germline V gene (reference sequence). Trimming took 5 bases from V and 9 from J, leaving 13 bases between them. This CDR3 is built from 13 residues. The CDR3 coding sequence is TGTGCCAGCAGTACAGGGTTAGGTCGGGAGCTGTTTTTT. It translates to CASSTGLGRELFF.

The J gene is TRBJ2-2, the V gene TRBV6-4; D possibly corresponds to TRBD1 (6 bases). V lost 0 bases to trimming and J lost 4 bases, with 15 bases between them. CDR3 size: 17 residues. Per germline, CDR1 MRHNA and CDR2 SNTAGT. In DNA, the CDR3 is TGTGCCAGCAGTGACTCGATTTACAGGGACGGCACCGGGGAGCTGTTTTTT. It yields the protein CASSDSIYRDGTGELFF.

The chain is built from TRBV7-8 and TRBJ1-3; tentatively, D is TRBD1 (5 bases). The CDR3 totals 14 residues. Trimming stripped 5 bases from V and 2 bases from J, with 10 bases between. Germline CDR1 SGHVS, CDR2 FQNEAQ. The CDR3, as DNA: TGTGCCAGCAGCGCTCGGGGGGCTGGAAACACCATATATTTT. It is translated as CASSARGAGNTIYF.

V and J are TRBV9 and TRBJ2-1; the match to TRBD2 covers 12 bases. This CDR3 contains 16 residues. J was trimmed by 7 bases and V by 2 bases; bases with no gene match: 7. CDR1 is SGDLS and CDR2 is YYNGEE in the germline V gene. CDR3 sequence: CASSVPSGGAGNEQFF. CDR3 coding DNA: TGTGCCAGCAGCGTCCCTAGCGGGGGGGCTGGTAATGAGCAGTTCTTC.

This clone was seen only once. V is TRBV6-1 and J is TRBJ1-2, with 7 bases aligning to TRBD1. V shed 6 bases and J 6 bases; nucleotides not matched to a gene: 10. This CDR3 region has 14 residues. CDR1 MNHNS and CDR2 SASEGT come from the germline V gene. The CDR3: CASRITGALHGYTF. The CDR3 bases are TGTGCCAGCAGAATAACAGGGGCTCTCCATGGCTACACCTTC.

The chain employs TRBV4-3 and TRBJ2-5; TRBD2 matches 12 bases. CDR3 length equals 15 residues. J gave up 5 bases and V 0 bases, and 1 base lay outside the gene matches. Per germline, CDR1 LGHNA and CDR2 YSLEER. The CDR3 DNA follows: TGCGCCAGCAGCCAAGATCTAGCGGGGGGGGAGACCCAGTACTTC. This sequence encodes CASSQDLAGGETQYF.

The J gene is TRBJ2-7, the V gene TRBV11-3; the D gene is possibly TRBD1 (6 bases). Germline CDR1 is SGHNT and CDR2 is YENEEA. This CDR3 region has 16 residues. Trimming took off 5 bases at V and 4 bases at J, with 21 bases between the two ends. CDR3 sequence: CASSTPSRQVLYEQYV. Written as DNA, the CDR3 is TGTGCCAGCAGCACCCCAAGCAGACAGGTTCTTTACGAGCAGTACGTC.

V is TRBV4-3 and J is TRBJ1-3, with unresolved D. CDR1 and CDR2 (germline): LGHNA, YSLEER. Trimming stripped 1 base from V and 4 bases from J, with 8 bases between. The CDR3 loop spans 14 amino acids. Written as DNA, the CDR3 is TGCGCCAGCAGCCAAGTAAGGTCGGGAAACACCATATATTTT. Its protein product is CASSQVRSGNTIYF.

The rearrangement uses TRBV9 and TRBJ1-1; D is possibly TRBD1 (6 bases). V lost 0 bases and J 1 base, leaving 10 bases between the germline ends. The CDR3 has 15 residues. Germline assignment: CDR1 SGDLS and CDR2 YYNGEE. In DNA, the CDR3 is TGTGCCAGCAGCGTAGAAAAGGGACAGAACACTGAAGCTTTCTTT. Protein: CASSVEKGQNTEAFF.

In this sample, this clone turned up a few times. The V call is TRBV12-5, the J call TRBJ2-5; D is perhaps TRBD1 (6 bases). V was cut by 5 bases and J by 1 base, with 14 bases left in between. Per germline, CDR1 LGHNT and CDR2 FRNRAP. The CDR3 length is 15 residues. This CDR3 reads CASGPQTGPQETQYF. The CDR3 DNA reads TGTGCTAGTGGTCCTCAGACAGGCCCCCAAGAGACCCAGTACTTC.

The chain uses TRBV27 and TRBJ2-7; possible D gene TRBD2, 7 bases. Germline V CDR1 and CDR2: MNHEY, SMNVEV (reference sequence). Trimming shortened V by 2 bases and J by 10 bases, and 15 bases separated the two germline ends. The CDR3 consists of 13 residues. DNA of the CDR3: TGTGCCAGCAGTTTACGGAGGGGGGGAGAACAGTACGTC. Its protein is CASSLRRGGEQYV.

V and J are TRBV6-5 and TRBJ1-2; tentatively, D is TRBD1 (5 bases). The ends were cut back, 0 bases at V and 2 bases at J, with 7 bases in the middle. CDR3 length: 14 amino acids. Germline CDR1 MNHEY, CDR2 SVGAGI. The CDR3 region is CASSYSDRNYGYTF. CDR3 coding DNA: TGTGCCAGCAGTTACTCCGACAGAAACTATGGCTACACCTTC.

The gene calls are TRBV2 and TRBJ2-5; 12 nucleotides agree with TRBD1. This CDR3 spans 14 amino acids. The junction had 5 bases not matched to a gene; V was cut back by 6 bases and J by 6 bases. From germline, CDR1 is SNHLY and CDR2 FYNNEI. The CDR3 coding sequence is TGTGCCAGCAGCTCCGGGACAGGGGGCCAGACCCAGTACTTC. This translates into CASSSGTGGQTQYF.

V usage is TRBV11-3 and J usage is TRBJ2-1; TRBD2 matches at 12 bases. J was trimmed by 5 bases and V by 5 bases; bases with no gene match: 7. The germline gives CDR1 SGHNT, CDR2 YENEEA. The CDR3 contains 16 residues. The CDR3 coding sequence is TGTGCCAGCAGCCTCGGACTAGCGGGAAAGGACAATGAGCAGTTCTTC. This gives the protein CASSLGLAGKDNEQFF.

This sequence joins TRBV19 and TRBJ2-1; 9 nucleotides match TRBD2. The CDR3 contains 17 residues. J gave up 8 bases and V 1 base, and 12 bases lay outside the gene matches. Per the germline V gene, CDR1 is LNHDA and CDR2 is SQIVND (reference sequence). Written as DNA, the CDR3 is TGTGCCAGTAGTATAGGAGGCGGGAGGGCCCGGGTAGATGAGCAGTTCTTC. As protein: CASSIGGGRARVDEQFF.

This clone occurred a few times. This chain joins TRBV6-5 and TRBJ1-2, with TRBD1 matching 8 bases. Germline V lookup: CDR1 MNHEY, CDR2 SVGAGI. The CDR3 loop spans 16 amino acids. Trimming cost V 4 bases and J 8 bases; bases outside gene matches: 15. The CDR3 is CASSSRTGTLGGGYTF. The CDR3 DNA reads as TGTGCCAGCAGTTCCCGGACAGGGACCTTAGGGGGAGGCTACACCTTC.

V gene TRBV18 combines with J gene TRBJ1-2; no firm D call. The CDR3 is 14 residues long. The V end lost 3 bases, the J end lost 10 bases, and 18 bases lay between the germline ends. Germline loops: CDR1 KGHSH, CDR2 LQKENI. This CDR3 reads CASSPGQSDGDYTF. CDR3 in DNA: TGTGCCAGCTCACCCGGTCAGTCCGACGGTGACTACACCTTC.